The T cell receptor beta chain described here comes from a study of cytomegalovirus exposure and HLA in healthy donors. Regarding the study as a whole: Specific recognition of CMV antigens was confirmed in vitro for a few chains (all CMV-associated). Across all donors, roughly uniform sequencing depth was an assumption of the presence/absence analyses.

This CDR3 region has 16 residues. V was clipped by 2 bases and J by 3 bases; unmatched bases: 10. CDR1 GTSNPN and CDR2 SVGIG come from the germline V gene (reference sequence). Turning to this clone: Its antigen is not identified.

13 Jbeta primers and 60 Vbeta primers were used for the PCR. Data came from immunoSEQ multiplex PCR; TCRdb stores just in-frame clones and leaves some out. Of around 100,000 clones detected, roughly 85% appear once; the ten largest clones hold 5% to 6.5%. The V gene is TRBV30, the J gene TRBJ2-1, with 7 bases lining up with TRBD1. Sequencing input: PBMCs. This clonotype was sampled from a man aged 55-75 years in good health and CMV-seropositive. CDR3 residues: CAWSLGPTGSYNEQFF. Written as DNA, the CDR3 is TGTGCCTGGAGTTTGGGTCCGACAGGGAGCTACAATGAGCAGTTCTTC. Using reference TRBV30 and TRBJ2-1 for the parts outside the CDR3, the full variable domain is SQTIHQWPATLVQPVGSPLSLECTVEGTSNPNLYWYRQAAGRGLQLLFYSVGIGQISSEVPQNLSASRPQDRQFILSSKKLLLSDSGFYLCAWSLGPTGSYNEQFFGPGTRLTVL.